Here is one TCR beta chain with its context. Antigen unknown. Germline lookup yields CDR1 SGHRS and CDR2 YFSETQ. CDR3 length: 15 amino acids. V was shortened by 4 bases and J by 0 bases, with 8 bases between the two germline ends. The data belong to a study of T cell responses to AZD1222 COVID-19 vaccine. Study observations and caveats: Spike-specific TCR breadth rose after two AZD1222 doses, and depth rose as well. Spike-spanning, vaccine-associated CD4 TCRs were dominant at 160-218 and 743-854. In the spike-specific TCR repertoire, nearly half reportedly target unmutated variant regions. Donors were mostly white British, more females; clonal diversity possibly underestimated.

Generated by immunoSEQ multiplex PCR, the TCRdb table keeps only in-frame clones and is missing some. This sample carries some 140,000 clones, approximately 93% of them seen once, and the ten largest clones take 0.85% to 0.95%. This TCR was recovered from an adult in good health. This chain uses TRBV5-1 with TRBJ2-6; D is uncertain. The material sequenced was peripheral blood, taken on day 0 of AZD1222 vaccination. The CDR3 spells CASSAVTSGANVLTF. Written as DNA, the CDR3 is TGCGCCAGCAGCGCCGTCACCTCTGGGGCCAACGTCCTGACTTTC.